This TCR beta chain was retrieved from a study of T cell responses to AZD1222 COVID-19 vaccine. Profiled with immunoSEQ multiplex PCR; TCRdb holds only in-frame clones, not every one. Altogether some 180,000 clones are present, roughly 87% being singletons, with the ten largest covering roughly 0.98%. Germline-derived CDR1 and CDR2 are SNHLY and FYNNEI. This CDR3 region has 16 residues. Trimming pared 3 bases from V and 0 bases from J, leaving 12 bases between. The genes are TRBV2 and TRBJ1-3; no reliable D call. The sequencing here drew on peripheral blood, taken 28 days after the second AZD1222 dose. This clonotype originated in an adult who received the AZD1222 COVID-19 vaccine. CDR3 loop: CASSEVGRSSGNTIYF. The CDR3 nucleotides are TGTGCCAGCAGTGAGGTCGGGCGAAGCTCTGGAAACACCATATATTTT.